This is a list of T cell receptor beta chains from one sample in a study of shared clonotypes between healthy human individuals. Using immunoSEQ multiplex PCR, the repertoire was profiled, and TCRdb retains in-frame clones only, with some absent. The table has about 1.4 million clones, roughly 95% seen once. The sample comprised naive CD4+ T cells sorted from blood. All receptors come from a man in his thirties or forties in good health. CDR3s include the opening cysteine and the closing phenylalanine or tryptophan. Each record gives: V gene, CDR3 protein.

v_call: TRBV27; cdr3_aa: CASSSPREGRQPYNEQFF
v_call: TRBV2; cdr3_aa: CASSQDLYEQYF
v_call: TRBV4-3; cdr3_aa: CASSQESLAGGISFF
v_call: TRBV7-9; cdr3_aa: CASSLLGRQETQYF
v_call: TRBV4-2; cdr3_aa: CASSQALGQGPYEQYF
v_call: TRBV7-9; cdr3_aa: CASSLAHGVGGYTF
v_call: TRBV15; cdr3_aa: CATSRDLAGYNEQFF
v_call: TRBV5-4; cdr3_aa: CASSLLGSGANVLTF
v_call: TRBV6-1; cdr3_aa: CASSERGGGQPQHF
v_call: TRBV6-4; cdr3_aa: CASSPTGTPSSYNEQFF
v_call: TRBV25-1; cdr3_aa: CASSPKRGLRTDTQYF
v_call: TRBV5-4; cdr3_aa: CASSLARGTNEKLFF
v_call: TRBV19; cdr3_aa: CATRGRAGGNQPQHF
v_call: TRBV5-8; cdr3_aa: CASSIQGPEQYF
v_call: TRBV2; cdr3_aa: CASIRSSREGMQFF
v_call: TRBV7-2; cdr3_aa: CASSWKAGTEAFF
v_call: TRBV6-5; cdr3_aa: CASSFKGGLNQPQHF
v_call: TRBV7-7; cdr3_aa: CASSLKPGLAVDEQYF
v_call: TRBV5-4; cdr3_aa: CASSLTYRGTGANVLTF
v_call: TRBV7-6; cdr3_aa: CASSRDRGGNTGELFF
v_call: TRBV27; cdr3_aa: CASSFQGMTGELFF
v_call: TRBV14; cdr3_aa: CASSQDAGGYEQYF
v_call: TRBV10-1; cdr3_aa: CASSAGLAGRQFF
v_call: TRBV10-3; cdr3_aa: CAISPGTGNTGELFF
v_call: TRBV2; cdr3_aa: CASGRTGVPYEQYF
v_call: TRBV4-3; cdr3_aa: CASSQERLGGISSYEQYF
v_call: TRBV27; cdr3_aa: CASSKTDRISYEQYF
v_call: TRBV28; cdr3_aa: CASSPPAGLSNQPQHF
v_call: TRBV7-9; cdr3_aa: CASSPRQEGLSSGANVLTF
v_call: TRBV4-2; cdr3_aa: CASSQDGTSGPYNEQFF
v_call: TRBV5-1; cdr3_aa: CASRKRNLDEKLFF
v_call: TRBV18; cdr3_aa: CASSPPVGTETEQYF
v_call: TRBV6-1; cdr3_aa: CASSIGQSYTF
v_call: TRBV6-1; cdr3_aa: CATSPQRVGELFF
v_call: TRBV18; cdr3_aa: CASSPLTSDLTDTQYF
v_call: TRBV18; cdr3_aa: CASSPPAGTRAFF
v_call: TRBV5-1; cdr3_aa: CASSEGRGGQTSYEQYF
v_call: TRBV30; cdr3_aa: CAWSVPFRGKYEQYF
v_call: TRBV20-1; cdr3_aa: CSAGNNNEQFF
v_call: TRBV11-2; cdr3_aa: CASSLLSSEGTQYF
v_call: TRBV5-5; cdr3_aa: CASSLSPSDTQYF
v_call: TRBV10-1; cdr3_aa: CASSESTGDGVEETQYF
v_call: TRBV2; cdr3_aa: CASKGEGYQETQYF
v_call: TRBV5-1; cdr3_aa: CASSLAASWVTTNEAFF
v_call: TRBV5-1; cdr3_aa: CASSLRLAGGLNEQFF
v_call: TRBV19; cdr3_aa: CASSAPRGRNQPQHF
v_call: TRBV18; cdr3_aa: CASSQLSSENEKLFF
v_call: TRBV19; cdr3_aa: CASSITLGTEAFF
v_call: TRBV18; cdr3_aa: CASSQTGGRNYNEQFF
v_call: TRBV4-1; cdr3_aa: CASSQDTTRGIYEQYF
v_call: TRBV29-1; cdr3_aa: CSALGQVTSGANVLTF
v_call: TRBV5-8; cdr3_aa: CASSLPTWGLLATYNEQFF
v_call: TRBV5-1; cdr3_aa: CASSFTGGAEKLFF